This T cell receptor beta chain was captured in a study of shared clonotypes between healthy human individuals. Whole-study context: CD8 memory received one plate per donor, CD8 naive two, CD4 memory three and CD4 naive three.

Per the authors' pipeline: Filtering differed, since immunoSEQ gave only junction sequences and no quality scores. Sequenced by immunoSEQ multiplex PCR; TCRdb stores in-frame clones only, minus some. The D gene and trimming were derived from the DNA, and the V and J assignments and clone size from that table. Of more than 600,000 clones listed, 92% were seen once; the top ten hold 24%. This CDR3 has 15 amino acids. The germline CDR1 and CDR2 sequences are SGHTA and FQGTGA. The V gene lost 8 bases and the J gene lost 0 bases, with 15 bases spanning the gap. Terminally differentiated effector memory CD45RA+ cells were excluded by CCR7 positive selection of CD45RO-negative cells.

Sequencing was performed on naive CD8+ T cells sorted from blood. This TCR was recovered from a man aged 30 to 45 in good health. The rearrangement uses TRBV7-3 and TRBJ2-3; possibly TRBD2 for D (5 bases). The CDR3 DNA reads TGTGCCAGCTCCCTAGACGGAGGAAGCACAGATACGCAGTATTTT. Protein product: CASSLDGGSTDTQYF. Using reference TRBV7-3 and TRBJ2-3 for the parts outside the CDR3, the full variable domain is GAGVSQTPSNKVTEKGKYVELRCDPISGHTALYWYRQSLGQGPEFLIYFQGTGAADDSGLPNDRFFAVRPEGSVSTLKIQRTERGDSAVYLCASSLDGGSTDTQYFGPGTRLTVL.